Presented here are 26 T cell receptor beta chains from one specimen sequenced in a study of blood T cell repertoires in COVID-19. Some clones are missing from TCRdb's copy, which holds only in-frame ones; the method was immunoSEQ multiplex PCR. The data contain over 120,000 clones, roughly nine tenths of them seen just once; the ten biggest clones take up roughly 1.6%. Specimen: peripheral blood. The source is a human donor in a cohort sampled during active COVID-19.

The V gene is TRBV30, the J gene TRBJ2-7, with 11 nucleotides matching TRBD1. This CDR3 contains 13 residues. V shed 4 bases and J 2 bases; nucleotides not matched to a gene: 1. Looked up from germline, CDR1 is GTSNPN and CDR2 is SVGIG (reference sequence). CDR3 in amino acids: CAWTGQGAYEQYF. In DNA, the CDR3 is TGTGCCTGGACGGGACAGGGGGCCTACGAGCAGTACTTC.

The genes are TRBV2 and TRBJ1-2; D remains unclear. CDR3 length: 13 amino acids. CDR1 is SNHLY, CDR2 FYNNEI, per germline. V lost 8 bases and J lost 0, with 10 bases in between. Written as DNA, the CDR3 is TGTGCCAGCGGCCAAACAGCTAACTATGGCTACACCTTC. The encoded protein is CASGQTANYGYTF.

This clone was picked up a small number of times. This sequence joins TRBV11-2 and TRBJ1-5; D remains ambiguous. The germline V and J ends were trimmed by 0 bases and 7 bases, with 7 bases remaining between them. Germline assignment: CDR1 SGHAT and CDR2 FQNNGV. The CDR3 sequence is 13 residues long. CDR3: CASSLDLMQPQHF. The CDR3 nucleotides read TGTGCCAGCAGCTTAGATCTAATGCAGCCCCAGCATTTT.

This clone occurred once. V is TRBV11-2 and J is TRBJ2-6; TRBD1 agrees at 7 bases. CDR1 is SGHAT and CDR2 is FQNNGV in the germline V gene. The CDR3 loop spans 16 amino acids. J was trimmed by 1 base and V by 5 bases; bases with no gene match: 5. CDR3 amino acids: CASSARTGSGANVLTF. CDR3 nucleotide sequence: TGTGCCAGCAGCGCCCGGACAGGATCTGGGGCCAACGTCCTGACTTTC. The complete variable domain, with remaining parts taken from reference TRBV11-2 and TRBJ2-6, reads EAGVAQSPRYKIIEKRQSVAFWCNPISGHATLYWYQQILGQGPKLLIQFQNNGVVDDSQLPKDRFSAERLKGVDSTLKIQPAKLEDSAVYLCASSARTGSGANVLTFGAGSRLTVL.

The chain employs TRBV5-6 and TRBJ1-5, with TRBD1 identical over 11 bases. CDR1 SGHDT and CDR2 YYEEEE come from the germline V gene. The CDR3 runs to 16 residues. With 4 bases clipped from V and 3 bases from J, the junction kept 6 bases outside the gene matches. Here the CDR3 reads CASSTDRGLFNQPQHF. CDR3 bases: TGTGCCAGCAGCACGGACAGGGGGCTCTTCAATCAGCCCCAGCATTTT. Drawing the rest from reference TRBV5-6 and TRBJ1-5, the complete variable domain is DAGVTQSPTHLIKTRGQQVTLRCSPKSGHDTVSWYQQALGQGPQFIFQYYEEEERQRGNFPDRFSGHQFPNYSSELNVNALLLGDSALYLCASSTDRGLFNQPQHFGDGTRLSIL.

The genes are TRBV25-1 and TRBJ1-2; the D gene is possibly TRBD1 (6 bases). Germline loops: CDR1 MGHDK, CDR2 SYGVNS. The CDR3 loop spans 13 amino acids. V was pared by 6 bases and J by 4 bases, with 12 bases between. The CDR3 sequence: CASSPDRPYGYTF. The DNA of the CDR3 is TGTGCCAGCAGCCCCGACAGGCCCTATGGCTACACCTTC.

V and J are TRBV12-3 or TRBV12-4 and TRBJ1-2, with D possibly TRBD1 on 5 matching bases. The length of the CDR3 is 12 residues. V was pared by 8 bases and J by 6 bases, with 13 bases between. In DNA form, the CDR3 reads TGTGCCAGCGGTTGGCAGGGTCATGGCTACACCTTC. Residues: CASGWQGHGYTF.

This chain links TRBV27 with TRBJ1-5; D not certain. Germline lookup yields CDR1 MNHEY and CDR2 SMNVEV (reference sequence). The germline V and J ends were trimmed by 1 base and 7 bases, with 8 bases remaining between them. CDR3 length: 13 residues. The CDR3 spells CASSLWWSQPQHF. The CDR3 coding sequence is TGTGCCAGCAGTTTATGGTGGAGCCAGCCCCAGCATTTT.

The chain joins TRBV12-3 or TRBV12-4 to TRBJ2-7; D unclear. CDR3 size: 13 residues. Trimming cost V 5 bases and J 5 bases, with 13 bases left between them. For the CDR3, the DNA is TGTGCCAGCAGTCCAACTCGGGTCCACGAGCAGTACTTC. Protein: CASSPTRVHEQYF.

This clone was recorded a few times. This sequence joins TRBV19 and TRBJ1-6; tentative D call: TRBD1 (6 bases). Germline CDR1 is LNHDA and CDR2 is SQIVND (reference sequence). This CDR3 has 13 residues. The V end was cut by 5 bases, the J end by 11 bases, with 13 bases between. In DNA form, the CDR3 reads TGTGCCAGTAGTCCGGGGGGCCTTACACCCCTCCACTTT. This sequence encodes CASSPGGLTPLHF.

The CDR3 coding sequence is TGTGCCAGCAGCCAAGAAGTTCAGGACTTTACAACCGGGGAGCTGTTTTTT. As protein: CASSQEVQDFTTGELFF. The V call is TRBV4-2, the J call TRBJ2-2; perhaps TRBD2 as D (5 bases). Per the germline V gene, CDR1 is LGHNA and CDR2 is YNFKEQ. Trimming left V 0 bases short and J 5 bases short, with 16 bases between. This CDR3 comprises 17 residues.

This chain links TRBV4-3 with TRBJ1-2; no firm D call. CDR3 length: 14 residues. The ends were cut back, 0 bases at V and 4 bases at J, with 9 bases in the middle. In germline, CDR1 is LGHNA, CDR2 YSLEER. CDR3 DNA: TGCGCCAGCAGCCAAGATCGGTTCGCCTATGGCTACACCTTC. Residues: CASSQDRFAYGYTF.

V usage is TRBV25-1 and J usage is TRBJ1-2, with D possibly TRBD1 on 6 matching bases. The CDR3 is 13 residues long. Trimming removed 2 bases at V and 2 bases at J, with 6 bases between. Per the germline V gene, CDR1 is MGHDK and CDR2 is SYGVNS. The DNA for the CDR3 is TGTGCCAGCAGTGAAGGACAGAACTATGGCTACACCTTC. Translation: CASSEGQNYGYTF.

The chain recombines TRBV7-2 with TRBJ2-3, with D perhaps matching TRBD2 (7 bases). The CDR3 covers 18 residues. Germline V gene lookup returns CDR1 SGHTA and CDR2 FQGNSA. Trimming took 1 base from V and 6 from J, leaving 23 bases between them. Here the CDR3 reads CASSLVGLTGGGSDTQYF. The DNA for the CDR3 is TGTGCCAGCAGCTTAGTAGGTCTTACGGGGGGCGGGTCGGATACGCAGTATTTT.

This clone was counted between two and nine times. This sequence joins TRBV7-9 and TRBJ2-7; D gene uncertain. V lost 5 bases, J lost 4 bases, and 6 bases lay in between. There are 11 residues in the CDR3. CDR1 SEHNR and CDR2 FQNEAQ come from the germline V gene (reference sequence). Written as DNA, the CDR3 is TGTGCCAGCAGCCAAGCGTACGAGCAGTACTTC. Protein: CASSQAYEQYF.

The chain has TRBV11-1 and TRBJ1-1; D is possibly TRBD1 (6 bases). V lost 4 bases and J 7 bases, leaving 19 bases between the germline ends. The length of the CDR3 is 15 residues. Germline CDR1 SGHAT, CDR2 FQDESV (reference sequence). CDR3 protein: CASSSPHFGQSEAFF. CDR3 bases: TGTGCCAGCAGCTCACCTCATTTTGGACAGAGTGAAGCTTTCTTT.

The V call is TRBV6-6, the J call TRBJ2-5, with 9 bases lining up with TRBD2. The junction had 4 bases not matched to a gene; V was cut back by 0 bases and J by 5 bases. Germline assignment: CDR1 MNHNY and CDR2 SVGAGI (reference sequence). The CDR3 is 15 residues long. CDR3 sequence: CASSYSTSGRETQYF. The CDR3 nucleotides read TGTGCCAGCAGTTACTCAACTAGCGGGCGGGAGACCCAGTACTTC.

The chain links TRBV4-3 to TRBJ2-4, with TRBD2 as a possible D gene (6 bases). The germline CDR1 and CDR2 sequences are LGHNA and YSLEER. CDR3 length: 17 residues. V dropped 1 base and J dropped 0 bases, with 13 bases sitting between them. The DNA of the CDR3 is TGCGCCAGCAGCCAAGGGGGCGGGGATTCAGCCAAAAACATTCAGTACTTC. This translates into CASSQGGGDSAKNIQYF.

This clone was observed once. V and J are TRBV11-2 and TRBJ2-7; TRBD1 is a possible D gene (6 bases). The CDR3 spans 14 residues. V was cut by 0 bases and J by 5 bases, with 11 bases left in between. Germline V gives CDR1 SGHAT, CDR2 FQNNGV. The CDR3 reads CASSLEQGHNEQYF. CDR3 sequence (DNA): TGTGCCAGCAGCTTAGAGCAGGGGCATAACGAGCAGTACTTC.

The J gene is TRBJ2-2, the V gene TRBV5-1, with TRBD1 identical over 8 bases. Germline loops: CDR1 SGHRS, CDR2 YFSETQ. The CDR3 loop spans 15 amino acids. J gave up 5 bases and V 0 bases, and 3 bases lay outside the gene matches. This chain's CDR3 is CASSLVQGATGELFF. The CDR3, as DNA: TGCGCCAGCAGCTTGGTGCAGGGGGCTACCGGGGAGCTGTTTTTT.

The V gene is TRBV15, the J gene TRBJ1-1; D gene unclear. V was shortened by 3 bases and J by 4 bases, with 12 bases between the two germline ends. The CDR3 consists of 14 residues. Germline loops: CDR1 LNHNV, CDR2 YYDKDF (reference sequence). This chain's CDR3 is CATSRSAAATEAFF. CDR3 DNA sequence: TGTGCCACCAGCAGGTCTGCGGCGGCCACTGAAGCTTTCTTT.

This chain links TRBV5-1 with TRBJ2-7, with D possibly TRBD1 on 5 matching bases. The V gene lost 3 bases and the J gene lost 2 bases, with 12 bases spanning the gap. Germline-derived CDR1 and CDR2 are SGHRS and YFSETQ. This CDR3 spans 14 amino acids. In DNA, the CDR3 is TGCGCCAGCAGCTGGTCGGACACTACCTACGAGCAGTACTTC. Translation gives CASSWSDTTYEQYF.

The gene calls are TRBV9 and TRBJ1-3, with TRBD1 as a possible D gene (5 bases). V was shortened by 3 bases and J by 2 bases, with 9 bases between the two germline ends. Germline V CDR1 and CDR2: SGDLS, YYNGEE. The CDR3 extends over 14 amino acids. The CDR3 DNA follows: TGTGCCAGCAGCGCGGGGGGACCTGGAAACACCATATATTTT. This encodes CASSAGGPGNTIYF. The variable domain in full, with the rest retrieved from reference TRBV9 and TRBJ1-3, is DSGVTQTPKHLITATGQRVTLRCSPRSGDLSVYWYQQSLDQGLQFLIQYYNGEERAKGNILERFSAQQFPDLHSELNLSSLELGDSALYFCASSAGGPGNTIYFGEGSWLTVV.

The CDR3 loop reads CASSPPIGTQRIYEQYF. CDR3 bases: TGTGCCAGCTCACCACCCATCGGGACTCAGAGAATCTACGAGCAGTACTTC. The chain has TRBV18 and TRBJ2-7, with a weak D call TRBD2 (6 bases). Trimming stripped 0 bases from V and 3 bases from J, with 18 bases between. The germline V gene encodes CDR1 KGHSH and CDR2 LQKENI. The CDR3 runs to 17 residues. Variable domain in full (rest from reference TRBV18 and TRBJ2-7): NAGVMQNPRHLVRRRGQEARLRCSPMKGHSHVYWYRQLPEEGLKFMVYLQKENIIDESGMPKERFSAEFPKEGPSILRIQQVVRGDSAAYFCASSPPIGTQRIYEQYFGPGTRLTVT.

The rearrangement links TRBV6-1 to TRBJ2-5; 9 bases match TRBD1. The CDR3 is 17 residues long. Losses at the gene ends were 3 bases for V and 7 bases for J; bases not matched to a gene: 15. CDR1 is MNHNS and CDR2 is SASEGT in the germline V gene. The CDR3 nucleotides read TGTGCCAGCAGTGACATAACCAGCACGATGGGACAGGGGACCCAGTACTTC. This sequence encodes CASSDITSTMGQGTQYF.

This clone occurred once. The chain employs TRBV2 and TRBJ2-1, with 9 nucleotides matching TRBD1. This CDR3 contains 13 residues. Trimming removed 8 bases from V and 8 bases from J; junction bases left unmatched: 7. Germline V CDR1 and CDR2: SNHLY, FYNNEI. CDR3 in amino acids: CASRTGVGDEQFF. The CDR3 DNA reads as TGTGCCAGCCGGACAGGGGTCGGGGATGAGCAGTTCTTC.